Listed here are 32 T cell receptor beta chains from one sample, sequenced in a study of CD8+CD57+ T cells in acquired aplastic anemia. Sequencing involved patients with CD8+CD57+ cell expansion previously shown by flow cytometry. Profiles of TCR beta VDJ and CDR3 were generated from a genomic DNA template. TCRdb re-analysed the reads in MiXCR, keeping a single row per CDR3 protein. This table holds approximately 220,000 distinct CDR3 sequences, under 50% found once. Sequencing was done on a sample of sorted CD4+, CD8+, or CD8+CD57+ T cells (not recorded which) from PBMCs. These receptors were collected from a human donor with aplastic anemia.

This clonotype was recorded at least ten times. This chain joins TRBV7-8 and TRBJ1-6; possibly TRBD1 for D (5 bases). CDR3 length equals 16 residues. Between the trimmed V and J ends, which lost 4 bases and 2 bases, there was a span of 12 bases. Germline loops: CDR1 SGHVS, CDR2 FQNEAQ. CDR3 residues: CASSSGGVAYNSPLHF. In DNA form, the CDR3 reads TGTGCCAGCAGCTCGGGGGGGGTCGCCTATAATTCACCCCTCCACTTT.

The chain joins TRBV5-1 to TRBJ2-1; 8 bases line up with TRBD2. V lost 5 bases and J lost 3; bases outside the gene matches: 7. The CDR3 is 15 amino acids. Germline values: CDR1 SGHRS, CDR2 YFSETQ. CDR3 nucleotides: TGCGCCAGCAGGCCCGGGGGGGGGAGCTACAATGAGCAGTTCTTC. This encodes CASRPGGGSYNEQFF.

The chain links TRBV27 to TRBJ2-1, with TRBD1 as a possible D gene (6 bases). CDR1 and CDR2 from the germline V gene are MNHEY and SMNVEV (reference sequence). The CDR3 runs 15 residues. With 6 bases removed from V and 9 bases from J, the gap between germline ends came to 21 bases. In DNA, the CDR3 is TGTGCCAGCAGGGCTGACAGGAGCTTTACAGGTGAGCAGTTCTTC. Amino acid sequence: CASRADRSFTGEQFF.

The chain is built from TRBV5-1 and TRBJ1-6, with D possibly being TRBD1 (5 bases). The V and J ends lost 2 bases and 11 bases respectively, with 17 bases between them. Germline V gives CDR1 SGHRS, CDR2 YFSETQ. This CDR3 is built from 15 residues. This CDR3 is CASSFATGRRAPLHF. The CDR3 DNA follows: TGCGCCAGCAGCTTTGCCACAGGCCGGAGGGCACCCCTCCACTTT.

On this clonotype: A much larger clone lies one base from this, so it may be a read error. The chain joins TRBV5-5 to TRBJ1-5; D is possibly TRBD1 (5 bases). CDR1 and CDR2 from the germline V gene are SGHKS and YYEKEE (reference sequence). CDR3 size: 15 residues. This chain's CDR3 is CASSLDAGPNQPRHF. In DNA form, the CDR3 reads TGTGCCAGCAGCTTGGACGCAGGGCCGAATCAGCCCCGGCATTTT.

The J gene is TRBJ2-7, the V gene TRBV20-1; 8 bases fit TRBD1. The CDR3 has 14 residues. The V segment lost 2 bases and the J segment 2 bases; nucleotides outside the gene matches: 5. The V gene's germline CDR1 is DFQATT and CDR2 SNEGSKA (reference sequence). CDR3: CSARPPGGTYEQYF. The CDR3 region has the DNA TGCAGTGCTAGACCCCCAGGGGGCACCTACGAGCAGTACTTC.

Note on this clonotype: This is likely a read error, given that the CDR3 carries no conserved phenylalanine or tryptophan at its end. The DNA is omitted, as the CDR3 cannot be located on it reliably, and the CDR3 follows TCRdb's listing. The J gene is TRBJ1-1, the V gene TRBV11-2. The CDR3 adds up to 11 amino acids, both ends counted. Germline loops: CDR1 SGHAT, CDR2 FQNNGV. The CDR3 spells CASSLHRGGFS.

V is TRBV15 and J is TRBJ2-5; D is possibly TRBD1 or TRBD2 (5 bases each). Germline V gives CDR1 LNHNV, CDR2 YYDKDF (reference sequence). V shed 2 bases and J shed 1 base, with 14 bases lying between them. The CDR3 is 16 amino acids. The CDR3 sequence: CATSRITEGIQETQYF. Written as DNA, the CDR3 is TGTGCCACCAGCAGAATAACAGAGGGGATCCAAGAGACCCAGTACTTC. Based on the CDR3 plus reference TRBV15 and TRBJ2-5, the full variable domain is DAMVIQNPRYQVTQFGKPVTLSCSQTLNHNVMYWYQQKSSQAPKLLFHYYDKDFNNEADTPDNFQSRRPNTSFCFLDIRSPGLGDTAMYLCATSRITEGIQETQYFGPGTRLLVL.

The genes are TRBV2 and TRBJ1-2, with D possibly being TRBD1 (5 bases). CDR3 length: 14 residues. The V end lost 7 bases, the J end lost 5 bases, and 17 bases lay between the germline ends. Germline V gene sequence: CDR1 SNHLY, CDR2 FYNNEI. The chain's CDR3 is CASNTGLARYGYTF. The CDR3 DNA is TGTGCCAGCAACACGGGACTAGCTAGGTATGGCTACACCTTC.

On this clonotype itself: One end of the junction does not line up with germline, which may come from a read error. The V gene is TRBV7-4, the J gene TRBJ2-3; 8 bases align to TRBD2. The CDR3 runs 14 residues. Germline values: CDR1 SGHVT, CDR2 SQSDAQ. The CDR3 region has the DNA TGTGCCAGCAGCGCAGCGGGAGTGGGAGATACGCAATATTTT. The encoded protein is CASSAAGVGDTQYF.

The chain carries TRBV9 and TRBJ1-6; D is possibly TRBD1 (5 bases). The germline CDR1 and CDR2 sequences are SGDLS and YYNGEE. The CDR3 covers 17 residues. V was pared by 2 bases and J by 7 bases, with 19 bases between. CDR3 nucleotide sequence: TGTGCCAGCAGCGTCCCGGGACGGGAGGGAGGAAATTCACCCCTCCACTTT. It specifies CASSVPGREGGNSPLHF. Full variable domain (outside the CDR3, taken from reference TRBV9 and TRBJ1-6): DSGVTQTPKHLITATGQRVTLRCSPRSGDLSVYWYQQSLDQGLQFLIQYYNGEERAKGNILERFSAQQFPDLHSELNLSSLELGDSALYFCASSVPGREGGNSPLHFGNGTRLTVT.

This rearrangement joins TRBV10-3 to TRBJ2-6; D unresolved. Trimming took 9 bases from V and 5 from J, leaving 23 bases between them. Germline CDR1 and CDR2: ENHRY and SYGVKD. The CDR3 consists of 17 residues. The CDR3: CAINRGIDGPRANVLTF. The CDR3 bases are TGTGCCATAAATCGAGGCATAGACGGTCCCCGGGCCAACGTCCTGACTTTC.

This clonotype has just a few counts. A read error may be the cause here, since a much bigger clone is one base away. The chain carries TRBV7-8 and TRBJ2-1; D remains ambiguous. The V end was cut by 1 base, the J end by 6 bases, with 16 bases between. Germline CDR1 and CDR2: SGHVS and FQNEAQ. CDR3 length equals 16 residues. The CDR3 coding sequence is TGTGCCAGCAGCTTAGATGGCCAAGCCGGTGGCAATGAGCAGTTCTTC. Protein product: CASSLDGQAGGNEQFF. The whole variable domain, filled in from reference TRBV7-8 and TRBJ2-1, reads GAGVSQSPRYKVAKRGQDVALRCDPISGHVSLFWYQQALGQGPEFLTYFQNEAQLDKSGLPSDRFFAERPEGSVSTLKIQRTQQEDSAVYLCASSLDGQAGGNEQFFGPGTRLTVL.

The rearrangement links TRBV9 to TRBJ2-3; D unclear. The germline gives CDR1 SGDLS, CDR2 YYNGEE. Trimming pared 0 bases from V and 11 bases from J, leaving 10 bases between. The CDR3 covers 12 residues. As DNA, the CDR3 is TGTGCCAGCAGCGTAGACCAAACTTTGCAGTATTTT. Amino acids: CASSVDQTLQYF.

This clonotype was recorded at least ten times. The chain combines TRBV7-8 with TRBJ1-4; D is unclear. CDR3 length: 13 residues. The germline gives CDR1 SGHVS, CDR2 FQNEAQ. V lost 1 base, J lost 5 bases, and 5 bases lay in between. For the CDR3, the DNA is TGTGCCAGCAGCTTAGTACAGAATGAAAAACTGTTTTTT. Its protein product is CASSLVQNEKLFF.

This clonotype turned up a few times. The V gene is TRBV19, the J gene TRBJ1-6, with D uncertain. Trimming left V 5 bases short and J 6 bases short, with 17 bases between. There are 16 residues in the CDR3. Germline V gene lookup returns CDR1 LNHDA and CDR2 SQIVND (reference sequence). The CDR3 is CASSFRTGESNSPLHF. CDR3 DNA sequence: TGTGCCAGTAGTTTCCGGACTGGGGAATCTAATTCACCCCTCCACTTT.

This clonotype was recorded only once. This chain uses TRBV24-1 with TRBJ2-7, with 12 bases aligning to TRBD2. Germline-derived CDR1 and CDR2 are KGHDR and SFDVKD. The junction had 5 bases not matched to a gene; V was cut back by 5 bases and J by 4 bases. The CDR3 runs 15 residues. For the CDR3, the DNA is TGTGCCACCAGTGTGGCTAGCGGGGGGGTATACGAGCAGTACGTC. It codes for CATSVASGGVYEQYV.

The chain has TRBV11-1 and TRBJ1-5; D call uncertain. The ends were cut back, 2 bases at V and 3 bases at J, with 11 bases in the middle. Germline V CDR1 and CDR2: SGHAT, FQDESV (reference sequence). The CDR3 runs to 15 residues. The chain's CDR3 is CASSLTGEANQPQHF. The CDR3 nucleotides read TGTGCCAGCAGCTTAACCGGGGAAGCCAATCAGCCCCAGCATTTT.

This clonotype has a handful of counts. Given a much more abundant clone one base away, this may be a read error. The chain uses TRBV5-1 and TRBJ2-7; TRBD1 aligns across 8 bases. Germline V gene lookup returns CDR1 SGHRS and CDR2 YFSETQ. The CDR3 loop spans 16 amino acids. The CDR3 nucleotides are TGCGCCAGCAGCCCTTGGGGGGACAGGAACTCCTACGAGCGGTACTTC. Its translation is CASSPWGDRNSYERYF.

The chain combines TRBV6-5 with TRBJ2-7; 8 nucleotides line up with TRBD2. The CDR3 length is 13 residues. Looked up from germline, CDR1 is MNHEY and CDR2 is SVGAGI. Losses at the gene ends were 10 bases for V and 0 bases for J; bases not matched to a gene: 5. CDR3 nucleotides: TGTGCCACCGGGAGGGCTAGCTCCTACGAGCAGTACTTC. This codes for CATGRASSYEQYF.

This chain joins TRBV9 and TRBJ2-3; no definite D call. The V gene's germline CDR1 is SGDLS and CDR2 YYNGEE. Trimming stripped 2 bases from V and 2 bases from J, with 12 bases between. The CDR3 sequence is 15 residues long. The CDR3: CASSVDASPTDTQYF. The CDR3 DNA follows: TGTGCCAGCAGCGTCGATGCCTCCCCCACAGATACGCAGTATTTT.

This clonotype occurred a few times. This sequence joins TRBV30 and TRBJ1-1, with D maybe TRBD1 (5 bases). This CDR3 comprises 14 residues. From germline, CDR1 is GTSNPN and CDR2 SVGIG (reference sequence). The V gene lost 1 base and the J gene lost 5 bases, with 14 bases spanning the gap. Written as DNA, the CDR3 is TGTGCCTGGAGTGCGGTCAGGGCTAGTACTGAAGCTTTCTTT. It yields the protein CAWSAVRASTEAFF.

The J gene is TRBJ2-7, the V gene TRBV20-1; 8 bases fit TRBD1. With V trimmed by 1 base and J by 6 bases, 14 bases remained unmatched. The CDR3 extends over 16 amino acids. Germline V lookup: CDR1 DFQATT, CDR2 SNEGSKA (reference sequence). The CDR3 nucleotides read TGCAGTGCTAGAGTCGCCTACCATCGGACAGGGCGCGAGCAGTACTTC. It codes for CSARVAYHRTGREQYF.

For this clonotype: Germline is not matched at one junction end, which may reflect a read error. This chain links TRBV10-1 with TRBJ2-1, with 11 bases that match TRBD1. The V gene's germline CDR1 is WNHNN and CDR2 SYGVQD (reference sequence). The CDR3 is 13 amino acids. CDR3 loop: CAISGTGGNEQFF. The CDR3 DNA reads as TGTGCCATCAGCGGGACAGGGGGCAATGAGCAGTTCTTC.

The sample holds a few counts of this clonotype. A much larger clone lies a single base off, so this may be a read error. The V call is TRBV2, the J call TRBJ1-1, with a weak D call TRBD1 (5 bases). Germline loops: CDR1 SNHLY, CDR2 FYNNEI. CDR3 length: 15 amino acids. In DNA form, the CDR3 reads TGTGCCAGCACCCCTCTGGGGCGGGTGAACACTGAAGCTCTCTTT. It specifies CASTPLGRVNTEALF.

At least ten counts were recorded for this clonotype. The J gene is TRBJ1-4, the V gene TRBV27; TRBD1 might be the D (6 bases). This CDR3 comprises 15 residues. Trimming shortened V by 6 bases and J by 8 bases, and 19 bases separated the two germline ends. CDR1 is MNHEY and CDR2 is SMNVEV in the germline V gene (reference sequence). The CDR3 DNA follows: TGTGCCAGCAGCTCTGGGGGCGCGGGGAACGAAAAACTGTTTTTT. The encoded protein is CASSSGGAGNEKLFF.

This clonotype has at least ten counts. The chain couples TRBV20-1 to TRBJ1-5; TRBD1 agrees at 7 bases. CDR1 and CDR2 from the germline V gene are DFQATT and SNEGSKA (reference sequence). This CDR3 contains 14 residues. Trimming removed 6 bases from V and 5 bases from J; junction bases left unmatched: 10. In nucleotides, the CDR3 is TGCAGTGCGCAGGGGGGGTGGGTGGATCAGCCCCAGCATTTT. It is translated as CSAQGGWVDQPQHF.

This chain joins TRBV20-1 and TRBJ2-7, with 8 nucleotides matching TRBD1. V lost 3 bases to trimming and J lost 4 bases; unmatched junction nucleotides: 8. The CDR3 contains 14 residues. Germline assignment: CDR1 DFQATT and CDR2 SNEGSKA (reference sequence). Here the CDR3 reads CSASLGTGPYEQYF. The CDR3 bases are TGCAGTGCTAGTCTTGGGACAGGACCTTACGAGCAGTACTTC.

The chain employs TRBV5-8 and TRBJ1-4, with 9 bases aligning to TRBD1. The CDR3 length is 15 residues. V trimming: 2 bases; J trimming: 8 bases; junction bases outside the gene matches: 7. Germline loops: CDR1 SGHTS, CDR2 YDEGEE. Written as DNA, the CDR3 is TGTGCCAGCAGCTTCTTACGGGACAGGGACGAAAAACTGTTTTTT. This encodes CASSFLRDRDEKLFF.

This clonotype has ten or more counts. V and J are TRBV5-8 and TRBJ1-4; TRBD1 is a possible D gene (5 bases). Per germline, CDR1 SGHTS and CDR2 YDEGEE. This CDR3 region has 16 residues. Deletions cut 5 bases from V and 8 bases from J, with 22 bases between. DNA of the CDR3: TGTGCCAGCAGTCTCGGGAGTTCCGGGGGGGAAGAAAAACTGTTTTTT. Protein product: CASSLGSSGGEEKLFF.

This sequence joins TRBV5-4 and TRBJ1-3; possibly TRBD1 for D (5 bases). CDR3 length: 14 amino acids. Germline loops: CDR1 SGHNT, CDR2 YYREEE (reference sequence). V gave up 5 bases and J gave up 3 bases, with 12 bases separating them. CDR3 coding DNA: TGTGCCAGCAGGTCCCAGGGTGGTGGAAACACCATATATTTT. Its protein is CASRSQGGGNTIYF.

The rearrangement links TRBV12-3 or TRBV12-4 to TRBJ1-3; 12 bases match TRBD1. The length of the CDR3 is 16 residues. The junction had 3 bases not matched to a gene; V was cut back by 3 bases and J by 3 bases. The DNA for the CDR3 is TGTGCCAGCAGTTTGGGACAGGGGGCAGGTGGAAACACCATATATTTT. Translating gives CASSLGQGAGGNTIYF.